This T cell receptor beta chain comes out of a study of T-cell reconstitution after alpha-beta-depleted transplantation in children (dated by TCRdb to about 2016). Looking at the study overall: The study quantitatively tracked T-cell immune reconstitution after TCRalphabeta/CD19-depleted allogeneic hematopoietic cell transplantation in children using TCR repertoire profiling.

Points the paper makes about the study in general: Over the following months the frequencies of hyperexpanded clones went down, and after one year T-cell counts and TCRbeta diversity were mostly credited to newly produced T cells. The high TCRbeta diversity at day 60 in some patients was ascribed to recipient T cells and intrathymic progenitors that had survived conditioning. Apparently early alphabetaT-cell count recovery about two months after transplant reportedly relied on only several hundred rapidly expanded clones derived from non-depleted graft cells.

The sample's treatment or condition label, in plain terms: allogeneic hematopoietic cell transplantation with graft depleted of TCRalphabeta T cells and CD19 B cells. TCRalphabeta/CD19-depleted allogeneic hematopoietic cell grafts were given to the transplant recipients, all of whom were children. The library relied on PCR. For sequencing, an Illumina HiSeq 2500 was employed. TCR library preparation used molecular barcoding, with unique molecular identifiers applied to normalize quantification of the TCRbeta repertoire. TCRdb's own reprocessing of the public reads used fastp at Q25 and MiXCR and kept productive beta chains. One record per CDR3 amino acid sequence lists the most common genes and DNA. The sample table holds 700,000 to 850,000 distinct CDR3 sequences, of which 16% were seen once. Of the sample, about 4.6% falls within the top ten clones. The table lists this clonotype with a few counts. Its antigen remains undetermined. The input lacks base qualities; no much larger clone sits a single base away.

The CDR3 runs 13 residues from the cysteine to the phenylalanine. The CDR3 DNA has 39 bases and is translated from base 1. V is cut by 4 bases and J by 3 bases, and the space between the germline ends is 9 bases. This sample comprised PBMCs, mostly from graft donor cells, obtained 360 days after TCRalphabeta/CD19-depleted stem cell transplant. The rearranged segments are TRBV12-3 or TRBV12-4 and TRBJ1-2; possibly the D gene is TRBD1, per 5 matching bases. The sequence derives from a male patient younger than 18 who had a stem cell transplant for acute lymphoblastic leukemia, so the T cells may come from the graft donor. The bases read TGTGCCAGCAGTTCAGGGACGTACTATGGCTACACCTTC. Its protein is CASSSGTYYGYTF.